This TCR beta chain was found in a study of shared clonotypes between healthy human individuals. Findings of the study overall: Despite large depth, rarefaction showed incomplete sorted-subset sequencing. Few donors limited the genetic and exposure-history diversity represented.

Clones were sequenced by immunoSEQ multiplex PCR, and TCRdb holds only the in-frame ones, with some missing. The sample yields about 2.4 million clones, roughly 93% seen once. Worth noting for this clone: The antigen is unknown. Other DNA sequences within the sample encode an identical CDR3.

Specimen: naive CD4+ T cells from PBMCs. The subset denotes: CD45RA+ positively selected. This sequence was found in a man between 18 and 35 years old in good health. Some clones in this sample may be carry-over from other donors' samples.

CDR3 in amino acids: CASSLGSSGSFYEQYF. The CDR3 DNA sequence: TGCGCCAGCAGCTTGGGGTCAAGTGGGAGTTTCTACGAGCAGTACTTC. The chain carries TRBV5-1 and TRBJ2-7, with D tentatively TRBD2 (5 bases). CDR1 is SGHRS and CDR2 is YFSETQ in the germline V gene. V shed 0 bases and J shed 3 bases, with 16 bases lying between them. This CDR3 is 16 amino acids long. Complete variable domain (other parts from reference TRBV5-1 and TRBJ2-7): KAGVTQTPRYLIKTRGQQVTLSCSPISGHRSVSWYQQTPGQGLQFLFEYFSETQRNKGNFPGRFSGRQFSNSRSEMNVSTLELGDSALYLCASSLGSSGSFYEQYFGPGTRLTVT.